This TCR beta chain was captured by sequencing in a study of blood T cell repertoires in COVID-19. Study-wide background: The analysed material was cDNA or gDNA that came from T cells, B-cell-depleted T cells, or PBMCs.

Authors' processing steps: Nucleated cell counts were estimated from reference gene primer amplification. Libraries were prepared by immunoSEQ multiplex PCR; TCRdb keeps only in-frame clonotypes and omits some of them. That table is the source of V, J and clone size, and D and trimming were worked out from the DNA. Of about 170,000 clones in the sample, about 85% were seen once. Per germline, CDR1 LNHDA and CDR2 SQIVND (reference sequence). Deletions cut 4 bases from V and 2 bases from J, with 14 bases between. The CDR3 extends over 16 amino acids. The chain joins TRBV19 to TRBJ1-4; D gene ambiguous. The receptor comes from a man aged 55 to 70 who had recovered from COVID-19. The sample comprised peripheral blood. This chain's CDR3 is CASSTIVATTNEKLFF. The DNA for the CDR3 is TGTGCCAGTAGTACGATAGTAGCCACGACTAATGAAAAACTGTTTTTT.